This TCR beta chain was documented in a study of Ad26.COV2.S vaccination and SARS-CoV-2 variants. Across the whole study: Of the COV1001 trial arms, the Ad26.COV2.S arm included the donor. The study gave Ad26.COV2.S intramuscularly, once or twice 56 days apart.

This clone was recorded once. The treatment: roughly 20 received Ad26.COV2.S at low or high dose, single or two shots; several received placebo; per-sample allocation not given. At day 63 after the first vaccine or placebo injection, samples were drawn. Based in Boston, the donor was an adult of 18-55 years. The CDR3 sequence is 15 residues long. The junction had 8 bases not matched to a gene; V was cut back by 1 base and J by 5 bases. Germline V gives CDR1 SGHTA, CDR2 FQGNSA. Some clones are missing from TCRdb's copy, which holds only in-frame ones; the method was immunoSEQ multiplex PCR. The data contain about 350,000 clones, around nine tenths of them seen just once; the ten biggest clones take up roughly 4.8%.

This clonotype originated in a person aged 18-65 years who received the Ad26.COV2.S COVID-19 vaccine or a placebo. V usage is TRBV7-2 and J usage is TRBJ2-7, with 7 bases fitting TRBD1. Sequencing used peripheral blood, obtained in a trial of Ad26.COV2.S vaccine versus placebo. CDR3 DNA sequence: TGTGCCAGCAGCTTAGTTGTGACAGGGACCCACGAGCAGTACTTC. Translated, it gives CASSLVVTGTHEQYF.